The 18 T cell receptor beta chains given below trace back to one sample, sequenced in a study of regulatory dendritic cells for organ transplantation. Data came from immunoSEQ multiplex PCR; TCRdb stores just in-frame clones and leaves some out. Of 20,000 to 25,000 clones listed, approximately 83% are singletons. Sorted subsets were CFSE-labeled and cultured approximately 5 days with allogeneic dendritic cells. The antigens of these receptors remain unknown. The source material was naive CD4+ T cells from blood cultured with dendritic cells. Regarding subset: CD45RA+ naive T cells. The origin of the receptors is a human donor in good health.

This chain joins TRBV6-6 and TRBJ2-1, with D uncertain. There are 14 residues in the CDR3. The germline V gene encodes CDR1 MNHNY and CDR2 SVGAGI (reference sequence). Trimming cost V 5 bases and J 0 bases, with 8 bases left between them. Here the CDR3 reads CASSPSSSYNEQFF. As DNA, the CDR3 is TGTGCCAGCAGTCCATCGAGCTCCTACAATGAGCAGTTCTTC.

This chain uses TRBV19 with TRBJ2-7; 8 bases are shared with TRBD2. V lost 1 base and J lost 4; bases outside the gene matches: 3. CDR3 length equals 14 residues. Germline V gives CDR1 LNHDA, CDR2 SQIVND (reference sequence). CDR3 protein: CASSIGLAGYEQYF. The CDR3 DNA is TGTGCCAGTAGTATAGGCCTAGCGGGTTACGAGCAGTACTTC.

The gene calls are TRBV11-1 and TRBJ2-3; D possibly matches TRBD1 or TRBD2 (5 bases each). Germline CDR1 and CDR2: SGHAT and FQDESV (reference sequence). The CDR3 totals 16 residues. Deletions cut 1 base from V and 2 bases from J, with 13 bases between. The CDR3 protein is CASSLGLGAITDTQYF. The DNA for the CDR3 is TGTGCCAGCAGCTTAGGACTCGGGGCCATCACAGATACGCAGTATTTT.

V and J are TRBV7-9 and TRBJ2-7; 8 bases are shared with TRBD1. CDR1 and CDR2 from the germline V gene are SEHNR and FQNEAQ (reference sequence). This CDR3 has 14 residues. After removal of 4 bases from V and 4 bases from J, the junction contained 6 bases not matched to a gene. CDR3 residues: CASSYDRGGYEQYF. The DNA of the CDR3 is TGTGCCAGCAGCTACGACAGGGGAGGATACGAGCAGTACTTC.

The chain recombines TRBV2 with TRBJ1-4; maybe TRBD1 (6 bases). The V gene's germline CDR1 is SNHLY and CDR2 FYNNEI. The germline V and J ends were trimmed by 6 bases and 13 bases, with 21 bases remaining between them. This CDR3 has 14 residues. The CDR3 protein is CASSSRWDMLGLFF. For the CDR3, the DNA is TGTGCCAGCAGCAGCCGATGGGACATGTTAGGACTGTTTTTT.

The chain joins TRBV18 to TRBJ2-4, with no clear D. This CDR3 contains 13 residues. V lost 5 bases, J lost 6 bases, and 11 bases lay in between. Looked up from germline, CDR1 is KGHSH and CDR2 is LQKENI. The CDR3 reads CASSSGLGNIQYF. CDR3 nucleotides: TGTGCCAGCTCATCAGGCCTGGGAAACATTCAGTACTTC.

J is TRBJ1-1 and V is TRBV7-2; 8 bases line up with TRBD1. The CDR3 extends over 17 amino acids. Germline trimming cut 2 bases from V and 8 bases from J; bases unmatched to any gene: 16. The germline V gene encodes CDR1 SGHTA and CDR2 FQGNSA. The CDR3 DNA reads TGTGCCAGCAGCTTATCCTATATGCTAGGGACAGGCAAGGAAGCTTTCTTT. Encoded protein: CASSLSYMLGTGKEAFF.

V is TRBV6-5 and J is TRBJ2-1, with TRBD2 identical over 12 bases. The germline gives CDR1 MNHEY, CDR2 SVGAGI. The CDR3 contains 15 residues. The ends lost 6 bases at V and 5 bases at J; junction bases unmatched: 5. The CDR3 spells CASRQTSGGHNEQFF. CDR3 sequence (DNA): TGTGCCAGCAGACAAACTAGCGGGGGGCACAATGAGCAGTTCTTC.

The rearrangement uses TRBV7-8 and TRBJ1-5; TRBD1 agrees at 8 bases. Germline lookup yields CDR1 SGHVS and CDR2 FQNEAQ. This CDR3 is built from 18 residues. Trimming removed 4 bases from V and 1 base from J; junction bases left unmatched: 12. CDR3 in DNA: TGTGCCAGCAGCTCTCAGGGGGCGGTTGGTTTCAGCAATCAGCCCCAGCATTTT. Its protein product is CASSSQGAVGFSNQPQHF.

The chain recombines TRBV7-2 with TRBJ1-2; a weak D match, TRBD1 (5 bases). CDR3 length: 14 amino acids. Germline V lookup: CDR1 SGHTA, CDR2 FQGNSA. V dropped 4 bases and J dropped 4 bases, with 13 bases sitting between them. CDR3 nucleotides: TGTGCCAGCAGCTCGGAGGGGCCTATCTATGGCTACACCTTC. Translation: CASSSEGPIYGYTF.

The chain has TRBV28 and TRBJ1-4, with D tentatively TRBD1 (6 bases). With 5 bases removed from V and 5 bases from J, the gap between germline ends came to 15 bases. Germline V gene lookup returns CDR1 MDHEN and CDR2 SYDVKM. This CDR3 has 15 residues. The chain's CDR3 is CASSGGGTLNEKLFF. The CDR3 coding sequence is TGTGCCAGCAGTGGGGGGGGCACTTTAAATGAAAAACTGTTTTTT.

The V and J genes are TRBV7-9 and TRBJ1-1, with a weak D call TRBD1 (5 bases). Between the trimmed V and J ends, which lost 3 bases and 4 bases, there was a span of 9 bases. Germline V gene lookup returns CDR1 SEHNR and CDR2 FQNEAQ (reference sequence). CDR3 length: 13 residues. CDR3 loop: CASSFRVGTEAFF. CDR3 DNA: TGTGCCAGCAGCTTCAGGGTTGGCACTGAAGCTTTCTTT. The full variable domain, in which reference TRBV7-9 and TRBJ1-1 provide the parts outside the CDR3, is DTGVSQNPRHKITKRGQNVTFRCDPISEHNRLYWYRQTLGQGPEFLTYFQNEAQLEKSRLLSDRFSAERPKGSFSTLEIQRTEQGDSAMYLCASSFRVGTEAFFGQGTRLTVV.

In its sample, this clone was seen a few times. The V call is TRBV7-9, the J call TRBJ2-3, with a tentative D call TRBD2 (7 bases). Trimming pared 3 bases from V and 2 bases from J, leaving 12 bases between. CDR1 and CDR2 (germline): SEHNR, FQNEAQ (reference sequence). The CDR3 covers 15 residues. The CDR3 sequence: CASSFGGLTTDTQYF. The CDR3 DNA sequence: TGTGCCAGCAGCTTCGGGGGGCTAACCACAGATACGCAGTATTTT. Full variable domain (rest looked up from reference TRBV7-9 and TRBJ2-3): DTGVSQNPRHKITKRGQNVTFRCDPISEHNRLYWYRQTLGQGPEFLTYFQNEAQLEKSRLLSDRFSAERPKGSFSTLEIQRTEQGDSAMYLCASSFGGLTTDTQYFGPGTRLTVL.

CDR3 DNA sequence: TGTGCCAGCAGCTTAGCCAAAGACTCCCTCCTCACAGATACGCAGTATTTT. It is translated as CASSLAKDSLLTDTQYF. The chain carries TRBV7-9 and TRBJ2-3; D remains ambiguous. The CDR3 runs 17 residues. V shed 0 bases and J shed 2 bases, with 15 bases lying between them. From germline, CDR1 is SEHNR and CDR2 FQNEAQ (reference sequence).

The chain joins TRBV7-2 to TRBJ2-7; D is uncertain. The CDR3 runs 13 residues. CDR1 and CDR2 (germline): SGHTA, FQGNSA. Trimming left V 1 base short and J 7 bases short, with 11 bases between. CDR3 amino acids: CASSLERGLEQYF. The CDR3 nucleotides read TGTGCCAGCAGCTTAGAGCGCGGCCTGGAGCAGTACTTC.

The chain combines TRBV7-2 with TRBJ1-2; unclear D gene. The germline gives CDR1 SGHTA, CDR2 FQGNSA. CDR3 length: 17 amino acids. V was cut by 1 base and J by 0 bases, with 15 bases left in between. The DNA for the CDR3 is TGTGCCAGCAGCTTAGAGTCAAGGAGACTCACTAACTATGGCTACACCTTC. Translation: CASSLESRRLTNYGYTF.

This chain joins TRBV28 and TRBJ1-5; D is undetermined. The CDR3 sequence is 13 residues long. The germline V gene encodes CDR1 MDHEN and CDR2 SYDVKM. Trimming took off 5 bases at V and 6 bases at J, with 11 bases between the two ends. CDR3 loop: CASSPKYIQPQHF. In DNA form, the CDR3 reads TGTGCCAGCAGTCCTAAATATATTCAGCCCCAGCATTTT.

The chain has TRBV2 and TRBJ2-7, with TRBD1 as a possible D gene (5 bases). The CDR3 runs 14 residues. Germline assignment: CDR1 SNHLY and CDR2 FYNNEI. V dropped 7 bases and J dropped 5 bases, with 18 bases sitting between them. As DNA, the CDR3 is TGTGCCAGCAAGGGTCTAGGTAGGGGCCACGAGCAGTACTTC. This encodes CASKGLGRGHEQYF.